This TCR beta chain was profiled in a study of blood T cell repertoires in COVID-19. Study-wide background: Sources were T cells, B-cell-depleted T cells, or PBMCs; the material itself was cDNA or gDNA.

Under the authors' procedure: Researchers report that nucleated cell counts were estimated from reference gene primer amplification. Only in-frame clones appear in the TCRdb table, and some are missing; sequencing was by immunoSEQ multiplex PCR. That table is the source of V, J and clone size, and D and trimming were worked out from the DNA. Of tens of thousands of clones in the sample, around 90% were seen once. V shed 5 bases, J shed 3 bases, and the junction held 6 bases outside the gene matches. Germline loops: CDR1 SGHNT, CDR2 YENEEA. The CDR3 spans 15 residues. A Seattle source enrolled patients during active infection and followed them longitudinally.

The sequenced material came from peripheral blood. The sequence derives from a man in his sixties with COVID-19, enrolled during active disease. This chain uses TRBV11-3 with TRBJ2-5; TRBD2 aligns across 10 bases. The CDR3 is CASSPRTSGEETQYF. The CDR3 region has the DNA TGTGCCAGCAGCCCGCGGACTAGCGGAGAAGAGACCCAGTACTTC.